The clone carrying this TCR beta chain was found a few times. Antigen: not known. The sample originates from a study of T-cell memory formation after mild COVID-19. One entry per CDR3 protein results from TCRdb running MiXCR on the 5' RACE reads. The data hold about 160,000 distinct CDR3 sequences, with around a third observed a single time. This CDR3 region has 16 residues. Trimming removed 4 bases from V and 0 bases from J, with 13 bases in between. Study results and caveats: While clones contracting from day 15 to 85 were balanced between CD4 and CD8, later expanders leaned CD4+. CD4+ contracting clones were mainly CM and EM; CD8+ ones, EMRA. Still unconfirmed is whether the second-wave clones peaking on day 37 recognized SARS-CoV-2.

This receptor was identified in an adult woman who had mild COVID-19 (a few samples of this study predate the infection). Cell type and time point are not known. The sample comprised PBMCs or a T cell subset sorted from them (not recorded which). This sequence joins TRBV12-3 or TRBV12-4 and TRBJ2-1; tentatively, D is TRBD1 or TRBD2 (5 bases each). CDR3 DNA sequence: TGTGCCAGCAGTTCCTCGGGACGCAACTCCTACAATGAGCAGTTCTTC. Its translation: CASSSSGRNSYNEQFF.